This TCR beta chain was sequenced during a study of T-cell memory formation after mild COVID-19. TCRdb passed the 5' RACE reads through MiXCR, listing each CDR3 protein once. The data show hundreds of thousands of distinct CDR3 sequences, less than 20% seen once. This CDR3 spans 17 amino acids. The trim removed 2 bases at V and 1 base at J, leaving 8 bases unmatched. Germline CDR1 is GTSNPN and CDR2 is SVGIG (reference sequence). As to this clonotype: Its antigen is unidentified.

Regarding the study as a whole: Memory sampled before infection contained some responding clones, suggesting cross-reactive memory joined. Second-wave clones with a day 37 peak had unconfirmed SARS-CoV-2 specificity.

The sequence derives from an adult woman who had mild COVID-19 (a few samples of this study predate the infection). Cell type and time point are not known. The gene calls are TRBV30 and TRBJ2-6, with 7 bases matching TRBD1. The specimen sequenced was PBMCs or a T cell subset sorted from them (not recorded which). Here the CDR3 reads CAWSRGQTASGANVLTF. The CDR3 DNA reads as TGTGCCTGGAGTCGGGGACAGACCGCTTCTGGGGCCAACGTCCTGACTTTC.